The 19 T cell receptor beta chains below come from one sample, sequenced in a study of shared clonotypes between healthy human individuals. Only in-frame clones appear in the TCRdb table, and some are missing; sequencing was by immunoSEQ multiplex PCR. The data hold roughly 2,300,000 clones, with roughly 92% observed a single time. Sequenced material: naive CD4+ T cells from PBMCs. Subset: CD45RA+ positively selected. These receptors originate from a man aged 18 to 30 in good health. Some clones in this sample may be carry-over from other donors' samples.

This chain joins TRBV6-1 and TRBJ2-1; a weak D match, TRBD2 (5 bases). Germline V gene data show CDR1 as MNHNS and CDR2 as SASEGT. This CDR3 has 12 amino acids. Trimming removed 6 bases at V and 9 bases at J, with 12 bases between. CDR3 protein: CASRPDSTEQFF. In nucleotides, the CDR3 is TGTGCCAGCAGGCCGGACTCAACTGAGCAGTTCTTC.

This clone appeared once. The CDR3 region is CASSVTLGGGDTEAFF. CDR3 nucleotides: TGCGCCAGCAGCGTGACTCTGGGAGGGGGTGACACTGAAGCTTTCTTT. The rearrangement uses TRBV5-1 and TRBJ1-1, with D perhaps TRBD1 (6 bases). Germline V gene lookup returns CDR1 SGHRS and CDR2 YFSETQ. V shed 4 bases and J shed 3 bases, with 19 bases lying between them. The CDR3 extends over 16 amino acids.

The chain recombines TRBV7-8 with TRBJ1-1; 7 nucleotides agree with TRBD1. This CDR3 has 13 amino acids. Germline V gives CDR1 SGHVS, CDR2 FQNEAQ. V lost 11 bases to trimming and J lost 2 bases; unmatched junction nucleotides: 8. CDR3 sequence: CAAGKGANTEAFF. Here the CDR3 DNA reads TGTGCCGCTGGGAAGGGGGCCAACACTGAAGCTTTCTTT.

The chain recombines TRBV27 with TRBJ1-5; 7 positions agree with TRBD1. Per the germline V gene, CDR1 is MNHEY and CDR2 is SMNVEV (reference sequence). Unmatched junction bases numbered 14, after V lost 6 bases and J lost 3 bases. The CDR3 consists of 17 residues. The DNA of the CDR3 is TGTGCCAGCAGCCCGAGCGACAGGGATTGGAACAATCAGCCCCAGCATTTT. This encodes CASSPSDRDWNNQPQHF.

This clone appeared a single time. The same CDR3 is also encoded by other DNA sequences in this sample. The V and J genes are TRBV6-5 and TRBJ1-1, with D hard to call. The CDR3 covers 14 residues. The V end lost 2 bases, the J end lost 0 bases, and 7 bases lay between the germline ends. Per germline, CDR1 MNHEY and CDR2 SVGAGI. CDR3 bases: TGTGCCAGCAGTTACGGCCAGATGAACACTGAAGCTTTCTTT. As protein: CASSYGQMNTEAFF.

The chain carries TRBV18 and TRBJ2-7, with 9 positions matching TRBD2. Germline values: CDR1 KGHSH, CDR2 LQKENI. V dropped 4 bases and J dropped 0; count of bases not matched to a gene: 1. CDR3 size: 14 residues. CDR3 bases: TGTGCCAGCTCACAGACTAGCGGCTCCTACGAGCAGTACTTC. Its protein is CASSQTSGSYEQYF.

In this sample, this clone turned up a few times. The rearrangement links TRBV10-2 to TRBJ1-2, with 7 bases fitting TRBD1. Germline assignment: CDR1 WSHSY and CDR2 SAAADI. This CDR3 is 16 amino acids long. V lost 0 bases, J lost 3 bases, and 7 bases stayed unmatched. CDR3 loop: CASSESGTAEDYGYTF. For the CDR3, the DNA is TGCGCCAGCAGTGAGTCCGGGACAGCCGAGGACTATGGCTACACCTTC.

This sequence joins TRBV5-3 and TRBJ1-1; weak D call: TRBD1 (5 bases). TRBV5-3 is marked as an open reading frame, function uncertain. The V end lost 1 base, the J end lost 1 base, and 14 bases lay between the germline ends. There are 16 residues in the CDR3. CDR3 sequence: CARSLNRRGWNTEAFF. For the CDR3, the DNA is TGTGCCAGAAGCTTGAACAGAAGGGGCTGGAACACTGAAGCTTTCTTT.

The genes are TRBV15 and TRBJ2-5; 9 nucleotides match TRBD2. Trimming at V came to 1 base and at J to 1 base, leaving 1 base not matched to a gene. Germline loops: CDR1 LNHNV, CDR2 YYDKDF (reference sequence). This CDR3 is 15 amino acids long. The CDR3 DNA reads as TGTGCCACCAGCAGAGGGGGACTAGCCCAAGAGACCCAGTACTTC. This gives the protein CATSRGGLAQETQYF.

The chain combines TRBV28 with TRBJ2-2, with D tentatively TRBD1 or TRBD2 (6 bases each). V lost 8 bases, J lost 4 bases, and 17 bases lay in between. The CDR3 extends over 15 amino acids. CDR1 is MDHEN and CDR2 is SYDVKM in the germline V gene. The CDR3: CASSGDTLGTGELFF. The CDR3 bases are TGTGCCAGCTCGGGGGACACCTTGGGCACCGGGGAGCTGTTTTTT.

J is TRBJ1-2 and V is TRBV5-1; D possibly corresponds to TRBD1 (5 bases). The CDR3 runs 12 residues. V shed 3 bases and J shed 8 bases, with 11 bases lying between them. Germline loops: CDR1 SGHRS, CDR2 YFSETQ. The CDR3 spells CASSSQGRGYTF. The DNA for the CDR3 is TGCGCCAGCAGCTCGCAGGGACGCGGCTACACCTTC. Filled out from reference TRBV5-1 and TRBJ1-2, the complete variable domain reads KAGVTQTPRYLIKTRGQQVTLSCSPISGHRSVSWYQQTPGQGLQFLFEYFSETQRNKGNFPGRFSGRQFSNSRSEMNVSTLELGDSALYLCASSSQGRGYTFGSGTRLTVV.

J is TRBJ1-2 and V is TRBV5-8, with D possibly being TRBD1 (5 bases). This CDR3 is 14 amino acids long. The V gene lost 3 bases and the J gene lost 6 bases, with 15 bases spanning the gap. From germline, CDR1 is SGHTS and CDR2 YDEGEE. The CDR3 spells CASSWGLGGNGYTF. In nucleotides, the CDR3 is TGTGCCAGCAGCTGGGGCCTAGGTGGCAATGGCTACACCTTC.

The genes are TRBV29-1 and TRBJ2-2, with 7 positions matching TRBD1. V gave up 7 bases and J gave up 7 bases; unmatched junction bases: 6. From germline, CDR1 is SQVTM and CDR2 ANQGSEA. CDR3 size: 12 residues. This CDR3 reads CSAGQVNGELFF. CDR3 sequence (DNA): TGCAGCGCTGGACAGGTGAACGGGGAGCTGTTTTTT.

The chain recombines TRBV7-2 with TRBJ2-3; possibly TRBD2 for D (6 bases). Trimming took 4 bases from V and 0 from J, leaving 14 bases between them. This CDR3 region has 16 residues. From germline, CDR1 is SGHTA and CDR2 FQGNSA. CDR3 in amino acids: CASSYYGTVSTDTQYF. In DNA form, the CDR3 reads TGTGCCAGCAGCTACTACGGGACTGTTAGCACAGATACGCAGTATTTT. The full variable domain, with the rest looked up from reference TRBV7-2 and TRBJ2-3, is GAGVSQSPSNKVTEKGKDVELRCDPISGHTALYWYRQSLGQGLEFLIYFQGNSAPDKSGLPSDRFSAERTGGSVSTLTIQRTQQEDSAVYLCASSYYGTVSTDTQYFGPGTRLTVL.

The V and J genes are TRBV5-1 and TRBJ2-7; 7 nucleotides agree with TRBD2. The CDR3 covers 14 residues. Trimming cost V 3 bases and J 6 bases; bases outside gene matches: 9. Looked up from germline, CDR1 is SGHRS and CDR2 is YFSETQ. DNA for the CDR3: TGCGCCAGCAGCTCGGGGGGAGTGGGTCTCGAGCAGTACTTC. It codes for CASSSGGVGLEQYF.

This sequence joins TRBV7-7 and TRBJ2-5; D assignment may be TRBD1 or TRBD2 (5 bases each). CDR3 length: 16 residues. Germline V CDR1 and CDR2: SSHAT, FNYEAQ (reference sequence). V was cut by 5 bases and J by 1 base, with 17 bases left in between. CDR3 residues: CASSQPAGTAQETQYF. CDR3 sequence (DNA): TGTGCCAGCAGCCAACCTGCCGGGACGGCCCAAGAGACCCAGTACTTC.

The J gene is TRBJ1-3, the V gene TRBV6-6; D gene uncertain. Looked up from germline, CDR1 is MNHNY and CDR2 is SVGAGI (reference sequence). The CDR3 length is 14 residues. The V and J ends lost 6 bases and 0 bases respectively, with 9 bases between them. This CDR3 reads CASRGRFSGNTIYF. CDR3 coding DNA: TGTGCCAGCAGAGGGAGGTTCTCTGGAAACACCATATATTTT.

This chain links TRBV6-6 with TRBJ2-1, with a weak D call TRBD1 (6 bases). Germline-derived CDR1 and CDR2 are MNHNY and SVGAGI (reference sequence). Trimming removed 6 bases from V and 8 bases from J, with 11 bases in between. This CDR3 has 12 residues. The chain's CDR3 is CASSSRGYEQFF. The CDR3 DNA follows: TGTGCCAGCAGCTCAAGGGGGTATGAGCAGTTCTTC.

This chain joins TRBV29-1 and TRBJ2-5, with D perhaps being TRBD1 or TRBD2 (6 bases each). Trimming removed 7 bases at V and 4 bases at J, with 13 bases between. Germline V gene lookup returns CDR1 SQVTM and CDR2 ANQGSEA. This CDR3 contains 12 residues. The CDR3 is CSASRGAETQYF. The CDR3 nucleotides are TGCAGCGCTTCTAGGGGGGCAGAGACCCAGTACTTC.